This T cell receptor beta chain emerged from a study of early T cells in non-severe SARS-CoV-2 infection. Overall study: It was bulk RNA from unsorted whole blood that was sequenced, and the chains were unpaired. Whole-study findings and limits: VDJdb matching, biased toward anti-spike CD8 responses, missed private and CD4 specificities.

Regarding this clonotype: Its target is unknown.

Molecules of cDNA were individually given unique molecular identifiers that were attached to them. Using its own MiXCR run on the 5' RACE reads, TCRdb lists one record per CDR3 protein. The table has some 80,000 distinct CDR3 sequences, over 9% seen once. Germline V CDR1 and CDR2: SGHTA, FQGNSA. Germline trimming cut 1 base from V and 2 bases from J; bases unmatched to any gene: 12. The CDR3 covers 18 residues. The chain employs TRBV7-2 and TRBJ2-3; 7 bases fit TRBD1. The TCR comes from an adult who was a healthcare worker with PCR-confirmed SARS-CoV-2 infection or an uninfected control (not recorded which). Sequencing was done on a sample of whole blood. The CDR3 DNA reads TGTGCCAGCAGCTTAGACTTCAACAGGGGTTCAAACACAGATACGCAGTATTTT. Encoded protein: CASSLDFNRGSNTDTQYF.